What follows describes a single T cell receptor beta chain. The antigen is unknown. The data originate from a study of blood T cells in healthy people across ages. Notes on the study in general: As age increased, TCR beta diversity per million T cells fell in a roughly linear fashion.

Using a J-beta primer mix together with a sample-barcoded 5' primer, a second PCR was run for roughly 7 to 12 cycles. From each sample, at least 2.5 million paired-end reads containing CDR3 were obtained. In TCRdb, the 5' RACE reads were re-called with MiXCR into one record per CDR3 protein. The table has around 600,000 distinct CDR3 sequences, more than 45% seen once. Trimming shortened V by 7 bases and J by 0 bases, and 16 bases separated the two germline ends. The length of the CDR3 is 15 residues. Germline CDR1 and CDR2: MDHEN and SYDVKM. This sequence joins TRBV28 and TRBJ2-7; D is possibly TRBD1 or TRBD2 (5 bases each). The sample consisted of blood. This receptor was taken from a man older than 75 in good health. The CDR3 DNA reads as TGTGCCAGCATTGACGGGGCAGGTCCCTCCTACGAGCAGTACTTC. Translation gives CASIDGAGPSYEQYF.